The 7 T cell receptor beta chains below all came from one sample that was sequenced in a study of T-cell memory formation after mild COVID-19. One entry per CDR3 protein, called by TCRdb with MiXCR from the 5' RACE reads. The sample includes 150,000 to 200,000 distinct CDR3 sequences, 11% seen only once; the top ten take more than 3.5%. The sequencing sample was made of PBMCs or a T cell subset sorted from them (not recorded which). The receptors shown here come from a man aged 18 to 35 who had mild COVID-19 (a few samples of this study predate the infection). Cell type and time point are not known.

In this sample, this clonotype turned up many times. J is TRBJ2-7 and V is TRBV4-3, with no clear D. The germline V gene encodes CDR1 LGHNA and CDR2 YSLEER. This CDR3 has 15 amino acids. Between the trimmed V and J ends, which lost 0 bases and 0 bases, there was a span of 9 bases. The CDR3 sequence is CASSQDSQDSYEQYF. As DNA, the CDR3 is TGCGCCAGCAGCCAAGATTCTCAGGACTCCTACGAGCAGTACTTC.

Only a few counts were recorded for this clonotype. V is TRBV12-3 or TRBV12-4 and J is TRBJ2-5; 13 bases fit TRBD2. The CDR3 runs 17 residues. The V gene end was trimmed by 5 bases and the J gene end by 5 bases; junction bases not matched to a gene: 11. The DNA for the CDR3 is TGTGCCAGCAGTACGACTCCGGGACTAGCGGGGTGGGAGACCCAGTACTTC. It translates to CASSTTPGLAGWETQYF.

This chain uses TRBV7-2 with TRBJ2-5, with D tentatively TRBD1 (5 bases). The CDR3 totals 13 residues. Trimming stripped 5 bases from V and 5 bases from J, with 12 bases between. Germline loops: CDR1 SGHTA, CDR2 FQGNSA. The CDR3 reads CASSPRVLETQYF. The DNA for the CDR3 is TGTGCCAGCAGCCCCAGGGTTTTGGAGACCCAGTACTTC.

This clonotype was detected only a few times. The chain is built from TRBV6-5 and TRBJ2-4; 13 bases are shared with TRBD2. The CDR3 is 15 amino acids. Germline assignment: CDR1 MNHEY and CDR2 SVGAGI. V trimming: 2 bases; J trimming: 10 bases; junction bases outside the gene matches: 5. This chain's CDR3 is CASSYGGTSGDIQYF. The CDR3 DNA reads TGTGCCAGCAGTTACGGGGGGACTAGCGGGGATATTCAGTACTTC.

V usage is TRBV9 and J usage is TRBJ1-2; D uncertain. The ends were cut back, 1 base at V and 8 bases at J, with 15 bases in the middle. Per germline, CDR1 SGDLS and CDR2 YYNGEE. This CDR3 is built from 14 residues. The CDR3 protein is CASSVSGSSGGYTF. As DNA, the CDR3 is TGTGCCAGCAGCGTATCCGGGTCGTCCGGAGGCTACACCTTC.

The chain is built from TRBV5-1 and TRBJ2-7; tentative D call: TRBD2 (6 bases). This CDR3 spans 14 amino acids. V shed 4 bases and J shed 2 bases, with 13 bases lying between them. Germline V gives CDR1 SGHRS, CDR2 YFSETQ. CDR3 DNA sequence: TGCGCCAGCAGCCCGGACGGGGGAACCTACGAGCAGTACGTC. Residues: CASSPDGGTYEQYV.

There are a few counts of this clonotype. The V gene is TRBV2, the J gene TRBJ1-4, with D possibly matching TRBD1 (5 bases). The CDR3 extends over 15 amino acids. Trimming took off 5 bases at V and 1 base at J, with 11 bases between the two ends. From germline, CDR1 is SNHLY and CDR2 FYNNEI. CDR3 region: CASSRDGRTNEKLFF. The CDR3 DNA is TGTGCCAGCAGTCGGGACGGGAGAACTAATGAAAAACTGTTTTTT.